Sequencing of this TCR beta chain was carried out in a study of blood T cells in healthy people across ages (dated by TCRdb to the mid-2010s). In the study overall: In model experiments, roughly one uniquely barcoded TCR beta cDNA molecule per two T cells was captured by template switching. The study measured age-related changes in TCR beta repertoire diversity using deep sequencing normalized with unique cDNA molecular identifiers. Four age groups were formed from the donors: young (average 16 years), middle-aged (just under 40), aged (approximately 60) and long-lived (roughly 88). To avoid experimental bias, donors of different ages were distributed randomly across sequencing lanes. Using the same blood draw, the study looked at two additional independent replicas of 1 million unique cDNA reads for two donors, one aged 18 to 30 and the other aged 80 or older. General conclusions and limits of the study: As age increased, observed TCR beta diversity per million T cells dropped in a roughly linear way, and a significant reduction was already evident by age 40. Because the CMV infection status of the donors was unknown, age-related changes in expanded clonotypes may potentially have been confounded. Total diversity estimates from one million sequenced T cells were considered lower bounds and underestimates. Compared with the aged group, more naive CD4+ T cells, fewer expanded clones and increased TCR diversity were shown by the long-lived group, suggesting age selection. Conclusive comparison of naive and antigen-experienced compartments was prevented by the profiling of bulk unsorted PBMCs. There was a strong correlation between observed TCR beta diversity and the percentage of naive T cells measured by flow cytometry.

Remarks on this clonotype: Its specific antigen is unknown. A read error is possible here, since a much larger clone lies one base away.

To prepare the library, 5' RACE was applied. A second PCR of roughly 7 to 12 cycles was performed with a sample-barcoded 5' primer and a J-beta primer mix. A unique molecular identifier was introduced onto each TCR beta cDNA molecule by a template-switch 5' adaptor carrying 12 random nucleotides. At least 2.5 million CDR3-containing paired-end reads were obtained from each sample. First-strand cDNA was synthesized from all RNA with the Mint cDNA synthesis kit, primed by a TRBC-specific oligonucleotide. Following uracil-DNA glycosylase treatment, all cDNA underwent a first 18-cycle PCR with the universal primers M1SS and BC2_uni_R. Per the source publication's procedure: For normalization, 1 million high-quality reads were randomly selected from each sample, with every read carrying a distinct molecular identifier. Instead of being binned into consensus sequences, reads that shared molecular identifiers were thrown out. CDR3 identification, clonotype clustering and error correction used MiTCR with a Q25 quality threshold and the strictest error-elimination algorithm. A nonparametric unseen species model with Euler transformation was used to estimate a lower bound on total TCR beta diversity. The raw public reads went through TCRdb reprocessing: fastp at Q25, MiXCR clone calling, in-frame beta chains kept. Rows with a matching CDR3 protein are joined into one entry that keeps the most common DNA and genes. The V and J calls shown here were made by TCRdb, not taken from the authors' results. The sample yields some 1,800,000 distinct CDR3 sequences; approximately 39% were counted once. The ten biggest clones cover more than 20% of the sample.

Donors were 35 to 40 systemically healthy Caucasian individuals from Russia aged roughly 6 to 95 years. Approximately 11 milliliters of peripheral blood were drawn from each donor into EDTA-treated Vacutainer tubes. Ficoll-Paque density-gradient centrifugation was used to isolate PBMCs, with at least 7 million obtained per sample. Trizol reagent was used to extract total RNA from PBMCs, with at least 6 micrograms per sample. Naive CD45RAhigh/CD27high T cell percentages were measured by flow cytometry on a PBMC aliquot from every donor. The CDR3 sequence holds 11 residues, the cysteine and phenylalanine included. The read is trimmed to its CDR3 DNA, 33 bases read in frame from base 1. As encoded in the germline V gene, CDR1 is SQVTM while CDR2 is ANQGSEA.

Material: blood. Recombination connected TRBV29-1 to TRBJ2-4; no D gene call is confident. The DNA end favors TRBJ2-7, so the J call may be wrong. This clonotype was sampled from a human donor in good health. The sequenced DNA is TGCAGCGTCCGGATAGCCTACGAGCAGTACTTC. Its translation reads: CSVRIAYEQYF.